This record looks at one TCR beta chain sequence and its context. Its target is not known. These data originate in a study of siplizumab effects on memory and regulatory T cells. The study's findings and limits: Naive T cells were seemingly more diverse than memory cells, and major contributions to the alloresponse seemed to be made by them. Proof of suppressive function in proliferating Tregs from siplizumab cultures was not established. About 80-95% of proliferating CD4+ or CD8+ clones had no assignable naive or memory phenotype. Under siplizumab, alloreactive sequences traced to unstimulated CD4+ memory cells were significantly reduced.

Here immunoSEQ multiplex PCR was the method, and the copy in TCRdb shows in-frame clones only, minus some. The sample shows some 97,000 clones, 91% of them seen only once. The CDR3 is 18 residues long. The germline CDR1 and CDR2 sequences are MGHDK and SYGVNS. Trimming removed 4 bases from V and 3 bases from J; junction bases left unmatched: 11. Sequenced sample: CD4+ T cells sorted from blood. This receptor was taken from a human donor in good health. This rearrangement joins TRBV25-1 to TRBJ2-7, with 14 positions matching TRBD2. CDR3 nucleotides: TGTGCCAGCAGTGGCAAGGGACTAGCGGGGGTATCTCTCTACGAGCAGTACTTC. It is translated as CASSGKGLAGVSLYEQYF.